This TCR beta chain was profiled in a study of T cells in Graves' hyperthyroidism and ophthalmopathy. Study context: The authors collected peripheral blood at initial diagnosis, before any treatment.

The CDR3 is 15 residues long. Germline loops: CDR1 ENHRY, CDR2 SYGVKD. About this clonotype itself: Its antigen is undetermined. At one end, the junction sequence differs from germline, possibly due to a read error.

Study-wide results and limits: Most thyroid clonotypes with frequency above 0.001 were detected in blood. Patients with ophthalmopathy were separated from those with stable hyperthyroidism by a 13 V-J model.

Researchers took RNA transcripts and amplified the TCR beta CDR3 regions from them. The HTBI primer set was used in a first-round RT-PCR of the TCR CDR3. A single record per CDR3 protein comes from TCRdb applying MiXCR to the multiplex PCR reads. The table records 600,000 to 800,000 distinct CDR3 sequences, 30% to 40% of them present only once. This sequence originates from a woman in her thirties or forties with Graves' hyperthyroidism. The chain joins TRBV10-3 to TRBJ2-7, with 9 bases that match TRBD2. The material sequenced was blood. CDR3 in amino acids: CASSSPTSGRYEQYF. The DNA for the CDR3 is TGTGCCAGCAGTTCCCCGACTAGCGGCCGCTACGAGCAGTACTTC.